This TCR beta chain was found in a study of T-cell memory formation after mild COVID-19. TCRdb processed the 5' RACE reads anew with MiXCR; each CDR3 protein has one entry. The table lists about 350,000 distinct CDR3 sequences, roughly 15% of them singletons. This clonotype appeared a few times. The clonotype was recovered from a man younger than 30 who had mild COVID-19 (a few samples of this study predate the infection). Cell type and time point are not known. Sequenced: PBMCs or a T cell subset sorted from them (not recorded which).

The CDR3 DNA follows: TGCAGTGCTGGACAGGGGGCGTATGGCTACACCTTC. As protein: CSAGQGAYGYTF. The V and J genes are TRBV20-1 and TRBJ1-2; 11 bases are shared with TRBD1. J was trimmed by 5 bases and V by 5 bases; bases with no gene match: 1. Germline V gene lookup returns CDR1 DFQATT and CDR2 SNEGSKA (reference sequence). CDR3 length: 12 residues.